One sample yielded the 9 T cell receptor beta chains listed below, sequenced in a study of shared clonotypes between healthy human individuals. The table came from immunoSEQ multiplex PCR; TCRdb's copy has only in-frame clones and leaves some out. The sample has approximately 1.9 million clones, 90% to 95% seen once. CD45RO-negative, CCR7-selected cells formed the naive CD8 fraction, which excluded terminally differentiated effector memory CD45RA+ cells. Sequencing was performed on naive CD8+ T cells from PBMCs. Receptors were obtained from a young man in good health. Some clones in this sample may be carry-over from other donors' samples.

V usage is TRBV18 and J usage is TRBJ2-1; D is unclear. Germline lookup yields CDR1 KGHSH and CDR2 LQKENI. The CDR3 contains 11 residues. V lost 7 bases and J lost 3, with 4 bases in between. The CDR3 DNA reads TGTGCCAGCTTGGACTACAATGAGCAGTTCTTC. The encoded protein is CASLDYNEQFF.

CDR3 amino acids: CASSFRGRLAGANTGELFF. For the CDR3, the DNA is TGTGCCAGCAGCTTTAGAGGGAGACTAGCGGGAGCCAACACCGGGGAGCTGTTTTTT. The chain is built from TRBV7-8 and TRBJ2-2; TRBD2 agrees at 12 bases. Germline loops: CDR1 SGHVS, CDR2 FQNEAQ. Trimming at V came to 3 bases and at J to 2 bases, leaving 10 bases not matched to a gene. This CDR3 is built from 19 residues. Together with reference TRBV7-8 and TRBJ2-2, the CDR3 gives the full variable domain: GAGVSQSPRYKVAKRGQDVALRCDPISGHVSLFWYQQALGQGPEFLTYFQNEAQLDKSGLPSDRFFAERPEGSVSTLKIQRTQQEDSAVYLCASSFRGRLAGANTGELFFGEGSRLTVL.

V usage is TRBV27 and J usage is TRBJ1-5; D is unclear. CDR3 size: 15 residues. The germline V gene encodes CDR1 MNHEY and CDR2 SMNVEV (reference sequence). V was clipped by 2 bases and J by 6 bases, with 14 bases between them. CDR3 amino acids: CASSLKGLIGQPQHF. In nucleotides, the CDR3 is TGTGCCAGCAGTTTAAAAGGGTTGATAGGTCAGCCCCAGCATTTT.

The chain has TRBV15 and TRBJ1-5; D gene unclear. In germline, CDR1 is LNHNV, CDR2 YYDKDF (reference sequence). The CDR3 runs to 16 residues. The germline V and J ends were trimmed by 0 bases and 4 bases, with 13 bases remaining between them. DNA for the CDR3: TGTGCCACCAGCAGAGAGGCAGGAACTAGTAATCAGCCCCAGCATTTT. This codes for CATSREAGTSNQPQHF.

The chain combines TRBV6-1 with TRBJ2-7, with 11 nucleotides matching TRBD2. This CDR3 comprises 19 residues. J was trimmed by 2 bases and V by 4 bases; bases with no gene match: 16. Germline V gives CDR1 MNHNS, CDR2 SASEGT. The CDR3 reads CASSVIPLITSGSPYEQYF. CDR3 nucleotides: TGTGCCAGCAGTGTAATTCCCCTTATTACTAGCGGGAGTCCCTACGAGCAGTACTTC.

V gene TRBV9 combines with J gene TRBJ2-7, with D uncertain. Germline lookup yields CDR1 SGDLS and CDR2 YYNGEE. This CDR3 has 13 residues. Trimming stripped 3 bases from V and 3 bases from J, with 10 bases between. The CDR3 reads CASSESDGYEQYF. For the CDR3, the DNA is TGTGCCAGCAGCGAATCCGACGGCTACGAGCAGTACTTC.

The CDR3 nucleotides are TGTGCCACTGAATCCGGGACAGGCAACTCCTACGAGCAGTACTTC. This encodes CATESGTGNSYEQYF. V and J are TRBV19 and TRBJ2-7, with 8 bases matching TRBD1. The germline CDR1 and CDR2 sequences are LNHDA and SQIVND (reference sequence). The V and J ends lost 10 bases and 0 bases, in that order; junction bases with no gene match: 11. CDR3 length: 15 amino acids.

V is TRBV28 and J is TRBJ1-1; weak D call: TRBD1 (6 bases). The V gene's germline CDR1 is MDHEN and CDR2 SYDVKM. CDR3 size: 16 residues. Trimming took off 1 base at V and 3 bases at J, with 15 bases between the two ends. The CDR3 DNA sequence: TGTGCCAGCAGTTTATCGTTTGGAAGGGGGGACACTGAAGCTTTCTTT. It codes for CASSLSFGRGDTEAFF.

V is TRBV9 and J is TRBJ2-1; D gene ambiguous. The CDR3 covers 17 residues. Germline V lookup: CDR1 SGDLS, CDR2 YYNGEE. V was shortened by 0 bases and J by 0 bases, with 13 bases between the two germline ends. The CDR3 region is CASSVVYGVSSYNEQFF. The CDR3, as DNA: TGTGCCAGCAGCGTAGTCTATGGGGTAAGCTCCTACAATGAGCAGTTCTTC.